Below, 14 T cell receptor beta chains from the same sample are listed, as sequenced in a study of shared clonotypes between healthy human individuals. Generated by immunoSEQ multiplex PCR, the TCRdb table keeps only in-frame clones and is missing some. Of about 1.5 million clones listed, nearly 99% are singletons. The sample consisted of naive CD4+ T cells sorted from blood. Specified subset: CD45RA+ positively selected. The source is a young man in good health.

The rearrangement links TRBV19 to TRBJ2-7; weak D call: TRBD1 (6 bases). The CDR3 has 16 amino acids. CDR1 and CDR2 (germline): LNHDA, SQIVND (reference sequence). V was pared by 6 bases and J by 2 bases, with 20 bases between. The CDR3 DNA sequence: TGTGCCAGTAGCCTCCCCCGACAGGTCGAACCCTACGAGCAGTACTTC. It specifies CASSLPRQVEPYEQYF.

The chain joins TRBV25-1 to TRBJ1-5; D is possibly TRBD1 (5 bases). Germline-derived CDR1 and CDR2 are MGHDK and SYGVNS. The CDR3 is 13 amino acids. The V and J ends lost 6 bases and 5 bases respectively, with 11 bases between them. CDR3 in amino acids: CASSGWGDQPQHF. As DNA, the CDR3 is TGTGCCAGCAGCGGGTGGGGGGATCAGCCCCAGCATTTT. The variable domain in full, completed from reference TRBV25-1 and TRBJ1-5, reads EADIYQTPRYLVIGTGKKITLECSQTMGHDKMYWYQQDPGMELHLIHYSYGVNSTEKGDLSSESTVSRIRTEHFPLTLESARPSHTSQYLCASSGWGDQPQHFGDGTRLSIL.

This CDR3 reads CASSFRQAWTSGYTDTQYF. CDR3 sequence (DNA): TGTGCCAGCAGCTTTCGACAGGCGTGGACTAGCGGGTACACAGATACGCAGTATTTT. The chain has TRBV7-9 and TRBJ2-3; 11 bases align to TRBD2. Trimming cost V 3 bases and J 2 bases; bases outside gene matches: 13. This CDR3 is built from 19 residues. In germline, CDR1 is SEHNR, CDR2 FQNEAQ (reference sequence). The variable domain in full, completed from reference TRBV7-9 and TRBJ2-3, reads DTGVSQNPRHKITKRGQNVTFRCDPISEHNRLYWYRQTLGQGPEFLTYFQNEAQLEKSRLLSDRFSAERPKGSFSTLEIQRTEQGDSAMYLCASSFRQAWTSGYTDTQYFGPGTRLTVL.

In the case of this clone: Within the sample, other DNA sequences also encode this same CDR3. This chain uses TRBV2 with TRBJ2-5, with no clear D. The ends were cut back, 3 bases at V and 2 bases at J, with 7 bases in the middle. The V gene's germline CDR1 is SNHLY and CDR2 FYNNEI. This CDR3 is built from 13 residues. CDR3 coding DNA: TGTGCCAGCAGTGACCGGAGACAAGAGACCCAGTACTTC. Its translation: CASSDRRQETQYF.

The rearrangement joins TRBV19 to TRBJ1-5, with D uncertain. Between the trimmed V and J ends, which lost 5 bases and 3 bases, there was a span of 11 bases. CDR3 length equals 14 residues. Per germline, CDR1 LNHDA and CDR2 SQIVND (reference sequence). DNA for the CDR3: TGTGCCAGTAGTCCGAGCAGGAACAATCAGCCCCAGCATTTT. This translates into CASSPSRNNQPQHF.

The chain couples TRBV19 to TRBJ2-7; the match to TRBD2 covers 9 bases. Germline V gene sequence: CDR1 LNHDA, CDR2 SQIVND (reference sequence). The CDR3 totals 13 residues. V shed 5 bases, J shed 5 bases, and the junction held 4 bases outside the gene matches. CDR3 sequence (DNA): TGTGCCAGTAGTCATGCGGGAGGGAACGAGCAGTACTTC. Amino acid sequence: CASSHAGGNEQYF.

Worth noting for this clone: Different DNA sequences within this sample yield the same CDR3. The J gene is TRBJ2-7, the V gene TRBV7-2, with D maybe TRBD1 (6 bases). The CDR3 is made up of 14 amino acids. The germline V and J ends were trimmed by 1 base and 3 bases, with 10 bases remaining between them. Germline CDR1 SGHTA, CDR2 FQGNSA. This chain's CDR3 is CASSLGQGLYEQYF. The CDR3 nucleotides are TGTGCCAGCAGCTTAGGGCAGGGGCTCTACGAGCAGTACTTC.

The chain recombines TRBV28 with TRBJ1-5; D may be TRBD1 (5 bases). The CDR3 is 14 amino acids. V was clipped by 3 bases and J by 5 bases, with 11 bases between them. CDR1 and CDR2 (germline): MDHEN, SYDVKM. This CDR3 is CASSLAAGHQPQHF. CDR3 DNA: TGTGCCAGCAGTTTGGCGGCAGGGCATCAGCCCCAGCATTTT. Together with reference TRBV28 and TRBJ1-5, the CDR3 gives the full variable domain: DVKVTQSSRYLVKRTGEKVFLECVQDMDHENMFWYRQDPGLGLRLIYFSYDVKMKEKGDIPEGYSVSREKKERFSLILESASTNQTSMYLCASSLAAGHQPQHFGDGTRLSIL.

This chain connects TRBV10-2 to TRBJ2-7; 9 bases map to TRBD2. The CDR3 runs to 13 residues. Unmatched junction bases numbered 5, after V lost 7 bases and J lost 4 bases. CDR1 is WSHSY, CDR2 SAAADI, per germline. CDR3 sequence reads: CASKASGNYEQYF. The DNA of the CDR3 is TGCGCCAGCAAGGCTAGCGGGAATTACGAGCAGTACTTC.

CDR3 sequence: CASSSDVGQETQYF. CDR3 nucleotide sequence: TGCGCCAGCAGCTCAGACGTGGGGCAAGAGACCCAGTACTTC. The V call is TRBV5-1, the J call TRBJ2-5, with no clear D. Per the germline V gene, CDR1 is SGHRS and CDR2 is YFSETQ. V lost 3 bases and J 2 bases, leaving 11 bases between the germline ends. This CDR3 has 14 amino acids.

The V and J genes are TRBV5-6 and TRBJ1-4; 9 bases agree with TRBD1. This CDR3 is 13 amino acids long. Trimming removed 6 bases from V and 6 bases from J; junction bases left unmatched: 3. Germline CDR1 reads SGHDT; CDR2 reads YYEEEE. As DNA, the CDR3 is TGTGCCAGCAAGACAGGGGGTTATGAAAAACTGTTTTTT. This encodes CASKTGGYEKLFF.

The chain employs TRBV5-1 and TRBJ1-3; D ambiguous. CDR3 length equals 16 residues. Looked up from germline, CDR1 is SGHRS and CDR2 is YFSETQ. V lost 0 bases and J lost 3, with 13 bases in between. In DNA form, the CDR3 reads TGCGCCAGCAGCTTGGGGGGTATTGGCTTTGGAAACACCATATATTTT. Its translation is CASSLGGIGFGNTIYF.

The J gene is TRBJ2-7, the V gene TRBV6-6, with 8 bases lining up with TRBD1. The V segment lost 5 bases and the J segment 1 base; nucleotides outside the gene matches: 1. This CDR3 region has 13 residues. Germline CDR1 MNHNY, CDR2 SVGAGI (reference sequence). The CDR3: CASSNRGSYEQYF. CDR3 in DNA: TGTGCCAGCAGTAACAGGGGGTCCTACGAGCAGTACTTC.

The V call is TRBV27, the J call TRBJ2-7; 8 bases map to TRBD2. V trimming: 8 bases; J trimming: 4 bases; junction bases outside the gene matches: 19. This CDR3 is 17 amino acids long. The germline CDR1 and CDR2 sequences are MNHEY and SMNVEV (reference sequence). The CDR3 sequence is CASSPRRGKVAGYEQYF. For the CDR3, the DNA is TGTGCCAGCTCCCCGAGGAGGGGCAAGGTAGCGGGATACGAGCAGTACTTC.